This TCR beta chain was profiled in a study of T cell responses to AZD1222 COVID-19 vaccine. CDR1 is SGDLS and CDR2 is YYNGEE in the germline V gene. Deletions cut 0 bases from V and 4 bases from J, with 7 bases between. The CDR3 length is 13 residues. Repertoires were generated with immunoSEQ multiplex PCR, while TCRdb's copy carries only in-frame clones and drops some. This sample has roughly 150,000 clones; 90% to 95% occur once, and the top ten carry less than 1.3%. Material: peripheral blood, obtained 28 days after the second AZD1222 dose. The TCR comes from an adult who received the AZD1222 COVID-19 vaccine. The V call is TRBV9, the J call TRBJ1-1, with D unresolved. The CDR3 protein is CASSVGAGTEAFF. The CDR3 bases are TGTGCCAGCAGCGTAGGAGCGGGCACTGAAGCTTTCTTT. Based on the CDR3 plus reference TRBV9 and TRBJ1-1, the full variable domain is DSGVTQTPKHLITATGQRVTLRCSPRSGDLSVYWYQQSLDQGLQFLIQYYNGEERAKGNILERFSAQQFPDLHSELNLSSLELGDSALYFCASSVGAGTEAFFGQGTRLTVV.